Shown below are 12 T cell receptor beta chains from a single sample sequenced in a study of blood T cell repertoires in COVID-19. Sequencing was performed with immunoSEQ multiplex PCR; in TCRdb, only in-frame clones are kept and a portion is missing. The data contain roughly 100,000 clones, 75% to 85% of them singletons. Sequencing was performed on peripheral blood. The receptors come from a man older than 75 with COVID-19, enrolled during active disease.

V usage is TRBV6-5 and J usage is TRBJ2-5, with 9 nucleotides matching TRBD1. The CDR3 is made up of 14 amino acids. In germline, CDR1 is MNHEY, CDR2 SVGAGI. The ends lost 7 bases at V and 4 bases at J; junction bases unmatched: 7. CDR3 nucleotide sequence: TGTGCCAGCATTTGGACAGGGGCTCGAGAGACCCAGTACTTC. Translated, it gives CASIWTGARETQYF.

This clone showed up just a few times. The rearrangement joins TRBV2 to TRBJ2-5, with 7 bases fitting TRBD1. V shed 6 bases and J 3 bases; nucleotides not matched to a gene: 7. Germline V gene sequence: CDR1 SNHLY, CDR2 FYNNEI. This CDR3 has 14 residues. The CDR3 region has the DNA TGTGCCAGCAGGGCTGACAGGGTGAAAGAGACCCAGTACTTC. Its translation: CASRADRVKETQYF.

The DNA of the CDR3 is TGTGCCAGCAGCCGGACAGGCGACAATGGCTACACCTTC. It yields the protein CASSRTGDNGYTF. V usage is TRBV6-5 and J usage is TRBJ1-2, with 7 bases lining up with TRBD1. CDR1 and CDR2 (germline): MNHEY, SVGAGI. Trimming took 6 bases from V and 6 from J; bases not matched to a gene: 7. The CDR3 contains 13 residues.

The chain is built from TRBV4-2 and TRBJ2-1; 10 bases agree with TRBD2. The CDR3 runs to 16 residues. V lost 0 bases and J lost 7; bases outside the gene matches: 6. CDR1 and CDR2 (germline): LGHNA, YNFKEQ. Written as DNA, the CDR3 is TGTGCCAGCAGCCAAGATCAGCGGGAGGGACTGAATGAGCAGTTCTTC. The encoded protein is CASSQDQREGLNEQFF.

The chain combines TRBV5-6 with TRBJ1-1; D remains unclear. Germline CDR1 SGHDT, CDR2 YYEEEE. V lost 1 base and J lost 0, with 19 bases in between. This CDR3 contains 18 residues. The CDR3, as DNA: TGTGCCAGCAGCTTGTTTGTTGATTACTGGTCAATGAACACTGAAGCTTTCTTT. This codes for CASSLFVDYWSMNTEAFF.

In this sample, this clone turned up once. The rearrangement joins TRBV2 to TRBJ2-2; 9 nucleotides match TRBD2. Germline values: CDR1 SNHLY, CDR2 FYNNEI. Losses at the gene ends were 3 bases for V and 6 bases for J; bases not matched to a gene: 8. This CDR3 region has 16 residues. CDR3 region: CASSERGRAGAGELFF. The CDR3 coding sequence is TGTGCCAGCAGTGAGCGCGGGAGGGCCGGGGCCGGGGAGCTGTTTTTT. The variable domain in full, with the rest retrieved from reference TRBV2 and TRBJ2-2, is EPEVTQTPSHQVTQMGQEVILRCVPISNHLYFYWYRQILGQKVEFLVSFYNNEISEKSEIFDDQFSVERPDGSNFTLKIRSTKLEDSAMYFCASSERGRAGAGELFFGEGSRLTVL.

This chain joins TRBV28 and TRBJ2-6, with TRBD1 matching over 7 bases. CDR1 MDHEN and CDR2 SYDVKM come from the germline V gene. J gave up 1 base and V 10 bases, and 10 bases lay outside the gene matches. The CDR3 is made up of 16 amino acids. CDR3 in amino acids: CATHVNRGSGANVLTF. The CDR3 region has the DNA TGTGCCACACATGTTAACAGGGGATCTGGGGCCAACGTCCTGACTTTC.

This chain uses TRBV21-1 with TRBJ1-1. TRBV21-1 has pseudogene status. There are 13 residues in the CDR3. CDR3 nucleotide sequence: TGTGCCAGCCGTCTTAGAGCCGGCACTGAAGCTTTCTTT. Encoded protein: CASRLRAGTEAFF.

The gene calls are TRBV18 and TRBJ2-1; the match to TRBD1 covers 9 bases. The J segment lost 4 bases and the V segment lost 2 bases, leaving 3 bases of the junction unmatched. Germline CDR1 and CDR2: KGHSH and LQKENI. CDR3 length: 15 amino acids. The CDR3 nucleotides read TGTGCCAGCTCACCAGACAGGGGGGGTTACAATGAGCAGTTCTTC. It translates to CASSPDRGGYNEQFF.

The sample holds one count of this clone. This chain connects TRBV10-1 to TRBJ2-5; D is perhaps TRBD2 (5 bases). The germline V gene encodes CDR1 WNHNN and CDR2 SYGVQD (reference sequence). The CDR3 sequence is 17 residues long. V dropped 0 bases and J dropped 5 bases, with 19 bases sitting between them. CDR3 residues: CASSESPADQGRETQYF. The CDR3 DNA is TGCGCCAGCAGTGAGTCGCCAGCGGACCAAGGTAGGGAGACCCAGTACTTC.

The chain uses TRBV19 and TRBJ1-3; perhaps TRBD1 as D (5 bases). V was clipped by 0 bases and J by 1 base, with 10 bases between them. The CDR3 contains 16 residues. CDR1 is LNHDA and CDR2 is SQIVND in the germline V gene (reference sequence). CDR3 residues: CASSIDARGSGNTIYF. DNA of the CDR3: TGTGCCAGTAGTATAGACGCGCGGGGGTCTGGAAACACCATATATTTT.

The rearrangement uses TRBV10-3 and TRBJ2-1; no clear D gene. V shed 4 bases and J shed 5 bases, with 15 bases lying between them. There are 15 residues in the CDR3. Per the germline V gene, CDR1 is ENHRY and CDR2 is SYGVKD. The CDR3 loop is CAISAPQTGDNEQFF. In DNA, the CDR3 is TGTGCCATCAGTGCCCCGCAGACCGGAGACAATGAGCAGTTCTTC.